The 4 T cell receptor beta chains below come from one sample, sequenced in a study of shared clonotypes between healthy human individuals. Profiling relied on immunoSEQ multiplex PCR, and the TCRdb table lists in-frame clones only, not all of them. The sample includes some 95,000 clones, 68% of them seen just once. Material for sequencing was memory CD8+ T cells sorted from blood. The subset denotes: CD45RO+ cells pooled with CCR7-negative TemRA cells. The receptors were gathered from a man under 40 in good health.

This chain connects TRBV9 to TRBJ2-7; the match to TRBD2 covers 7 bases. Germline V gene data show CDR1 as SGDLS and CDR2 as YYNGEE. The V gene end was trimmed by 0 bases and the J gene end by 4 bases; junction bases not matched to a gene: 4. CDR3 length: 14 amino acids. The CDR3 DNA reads TGTGCCAGCAGCGTAGGCGGGAGCGGGTACGAGCAGTACTTC. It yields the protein CASSVGGSGYEQYF.

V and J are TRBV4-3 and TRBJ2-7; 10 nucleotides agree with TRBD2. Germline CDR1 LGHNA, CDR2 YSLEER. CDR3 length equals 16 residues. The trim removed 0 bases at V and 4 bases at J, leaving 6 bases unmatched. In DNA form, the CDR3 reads TGCGCCAGCAGCCAAGATCTAGCGGGAGCGGGATACGAGCAGTACTTC. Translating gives CASSQDLAGAGYEQYF.

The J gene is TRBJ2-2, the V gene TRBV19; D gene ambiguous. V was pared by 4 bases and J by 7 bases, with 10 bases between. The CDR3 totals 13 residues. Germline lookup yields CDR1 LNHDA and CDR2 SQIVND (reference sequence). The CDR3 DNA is TGTGCCAGTAGTAACGTCGGTTACGGGGAGCTGTTTTTT. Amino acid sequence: CASSNVGYGELFF.

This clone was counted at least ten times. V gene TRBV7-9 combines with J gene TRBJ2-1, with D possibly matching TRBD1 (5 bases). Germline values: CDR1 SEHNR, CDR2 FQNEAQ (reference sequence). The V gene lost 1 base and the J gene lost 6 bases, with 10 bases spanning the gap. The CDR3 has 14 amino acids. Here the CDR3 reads CASSLDKGINEQFF. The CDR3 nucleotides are TGTGCCAGCAGCTTAGATAAGGGGATCAATGAGCAGTTCTTC.